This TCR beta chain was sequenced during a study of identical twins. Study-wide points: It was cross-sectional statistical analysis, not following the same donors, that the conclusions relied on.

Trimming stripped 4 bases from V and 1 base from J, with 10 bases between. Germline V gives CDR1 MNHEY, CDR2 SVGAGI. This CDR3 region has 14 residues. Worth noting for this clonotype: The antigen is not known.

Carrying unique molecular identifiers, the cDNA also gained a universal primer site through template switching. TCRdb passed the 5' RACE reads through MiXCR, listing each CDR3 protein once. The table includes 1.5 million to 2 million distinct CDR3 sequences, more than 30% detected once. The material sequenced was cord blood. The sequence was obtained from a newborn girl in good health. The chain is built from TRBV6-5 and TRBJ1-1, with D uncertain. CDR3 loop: CASSFTEGNTEAFF. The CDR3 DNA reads TGTGCCAGCAGTTTTACCGAGGGGAACACTGAAGCTTTCTTT.